Shown below are 8 T cell receptor beta chains from a single sample sequenced in a study of a mutant IDH1 vaccine in newly diagnosed glioma. What these receptors recognize is not known. Time point in this sample: week 47, end of study. Doses consisted of 300 ug of mutant IDH1 20-mer peptide each, paired with topical imiquimod. Profiling relied on immunoSEQ multiplex PCR, and the TCRdb table lists in-frame clones only, not all of them. The table shows approximately 60,000 clones, with around 83% occurring only once. This sample comprised PBMCs, obtained from a glioma patient whose treatment included an IDH1 peptide vaccine. Source of these receptors: a young man with glioma.

V and J are TRBV6-5 and TRBJ2-5, with 8 bases lining up with TRBD2. The V and J ends lost 7 bases and 7 bases, in that order; junction bases with no gene match: 11. This CDR3 comprises 14 residues. CDR1 MNHEY and CDR2 SVGAGI come from the germline V gene. The CDR3 loop is CASTVGGGPGTQYF. For the CDR3, the DNA is TGTGCCAGCACCGTGGGCGGGGGGCCGGGGACCCAGTACTTC.

This chain uses TRBV6-6 with TRBJ2-7; 7 bases match TRBD1. V gave up 1 base and J gave up 3 bases; unmatched junction bases: 9. Looked up from germline, CDR1 is MNHNY and CDR2 is SVGAGI (reference sequence). The CDR3 consists of 16 residues. The CDR3 DNA follows: TGTGCCAGCAGTTACTACATGGGACAGAATATCTACGAGCAGTACTTC. Translated, it gives CASSYYMGQNIYEQYF.

The genes are TRBV9 and TRBJ2-7; D possibly corresponds to TRBD2 (5 bases). The CDR3 spans 13 residues. Trimming left V 0 bases short and J 3 bases short, with 7 bases between. Germline assignment: CDR1 SGDLS and CDR2 YYNGEE. The CDR3 coding sequence is TGTGCCAGCAGCGTAGACGGGAACTACGAGCAGTACTTC. Translating it yields CASSVDGNYEQYF.

The chain couples TRBV19 to TRBJ1-6; D might be TRBD1 (5 bases). This CDR3 is 14 amino acids long. Trimming removed 8 bases at V and 7 bases at J, with 15 bases between. CDR1 and CDR2 (germline): LNHDA, SQIVND (reference sequence). The CDR3, as DNA: TGTGCCAGTCGATGGGGCAGACAAAATTCACCCCTCCACTTT. It is translated as CASRWGRQNSPLHF.

This clone was found a few times. The rearrangement joins TRBV19 to TRBJ1-1; D may be TRBD1 (6 bases). The CDR3 loop spans 15 amino acids. Trimming pared 1 base from V and 1 base from J, leaving 10 bases between. Germline V gives CDR1 LNHDA, CDR2 SQIVND (reference sequence). CDR3 bases: TGTGCCAGTAGTATAGTGGGCAGGGGGAACACTGAAGCTTTCTTT. Translated: CASSIVGRGNTEAFF.

The chain employs TRBV6-5 and TRBJ1-2, with 8 bases aligning to TRBD1. The V gene's germline CDR1 is MNHEY and CDR2 SVGAGI. The CDR3 runs to 15 residues. V trimming: 2 bases; J trimming: 8 bases; junction bases outside the gene matches: 10. The CDR3: CASSYRTYRQGGYTF. DNA of the CDR3: TGTGCCAGCAGTTACCGAACTTACCGACAGGGGGGCTACACCTTC.

V is TRBV2 and J is TRBJ1-5, with D tentatively TRBD1 (5 bases). Trimming removed 3 bases from V and 8 bases from J, with 11 bases in between. The germline gives CDR1 SNHLY, CDR2 FYNNEI. The CDR3 has 13 residues. CDR3 coding DNA: TGTGCCAGCAGTGATGCAGGGTTGAAGCCCCAGCATTTT. Translated: CASSDAGLKPQHF.

Notes on this clone: A junction end diverges from the germline sequence, so it may reflect a read error. This CDR3 is also generated by other DNA sequences in the sample. The chain is built from TRBV6-4 and TRBJ1-1; TRBD1 is a possible D gene (6 bases). Germline lookup yields CDR1 MRHNA and CDR2 SNTAGT. The CDR3 is 13 amino acids. CDR3 amino acids: CASSTGMNTEAFF. The CDR3 DNA reads as TGTGCCAGCAGTACAGGGATGAACACTGAGGCTTTCTTT.